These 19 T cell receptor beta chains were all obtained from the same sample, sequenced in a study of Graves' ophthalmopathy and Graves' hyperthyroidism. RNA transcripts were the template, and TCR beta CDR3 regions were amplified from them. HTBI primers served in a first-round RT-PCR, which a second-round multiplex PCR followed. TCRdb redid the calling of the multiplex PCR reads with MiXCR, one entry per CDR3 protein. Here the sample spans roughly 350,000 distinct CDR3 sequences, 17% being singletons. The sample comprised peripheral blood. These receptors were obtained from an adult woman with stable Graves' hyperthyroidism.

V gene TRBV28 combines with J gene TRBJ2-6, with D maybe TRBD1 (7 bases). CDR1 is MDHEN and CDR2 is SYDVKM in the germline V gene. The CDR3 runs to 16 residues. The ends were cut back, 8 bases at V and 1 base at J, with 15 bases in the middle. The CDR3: CASSQGGDSGANVLTF. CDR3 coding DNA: TGTGCCAGCTCGCAGGGGGGCGATTCTGGGGCCAACGTCCTGACTTTC.

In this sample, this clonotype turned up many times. The chain's CDR3 is CAISGRDRAYEQYF. The CDR3 nucleotides read TGTGCCATCAGTGGTCGGGACCGAGCCTACGAGCAGTACTTC. The chain joins TRBV10-3 to TRBJ2-7; the D gene could be TRBD1 or TRBD2 (5 bases each). Germline-derived CDR1 and CDR2 are ENHRY and SYGVKD. The V gene lost 4 bases and the J gene lost 2 bases, with 12 bases spanning the gap. CDR3 length: 14 amino acids.

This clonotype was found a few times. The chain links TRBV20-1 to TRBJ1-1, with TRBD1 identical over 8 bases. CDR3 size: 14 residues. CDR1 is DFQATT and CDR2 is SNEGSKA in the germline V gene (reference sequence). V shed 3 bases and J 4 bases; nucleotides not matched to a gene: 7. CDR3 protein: CSASSQGAATEAFF. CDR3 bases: TGCAGTGCTAGCTCCCAGGGGGCGGCCACTGAAGCTTTCTTT.

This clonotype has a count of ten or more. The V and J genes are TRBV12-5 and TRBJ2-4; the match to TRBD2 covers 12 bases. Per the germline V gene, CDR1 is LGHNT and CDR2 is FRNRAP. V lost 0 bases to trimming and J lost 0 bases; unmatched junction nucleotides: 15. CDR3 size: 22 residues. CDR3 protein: CASGLVVQAGTSGLLAKNIQYF. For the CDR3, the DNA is TGTGCTAGTGGTTTGGTAGTACAGGCCGGGACTAGCGGGCTTCTAGCCAAAAACATTCAGTACTTC.

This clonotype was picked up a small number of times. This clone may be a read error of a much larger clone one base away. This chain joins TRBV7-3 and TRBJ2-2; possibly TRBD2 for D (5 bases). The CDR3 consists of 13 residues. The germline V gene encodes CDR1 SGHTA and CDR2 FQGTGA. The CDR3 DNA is TGTGCCAGCAGCCGCAGACGCGACGGGGAGCTGTTGTTT. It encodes CASSRRRDGELLF.

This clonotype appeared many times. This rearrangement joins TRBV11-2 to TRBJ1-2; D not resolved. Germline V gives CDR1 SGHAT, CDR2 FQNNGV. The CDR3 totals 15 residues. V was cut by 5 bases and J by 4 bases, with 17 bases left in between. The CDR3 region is CASSEQYGEIYGYTF. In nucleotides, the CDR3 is TGTGCCAGCAGCGAACAATACGGGGAAATCTATGGCTACACCTTC.

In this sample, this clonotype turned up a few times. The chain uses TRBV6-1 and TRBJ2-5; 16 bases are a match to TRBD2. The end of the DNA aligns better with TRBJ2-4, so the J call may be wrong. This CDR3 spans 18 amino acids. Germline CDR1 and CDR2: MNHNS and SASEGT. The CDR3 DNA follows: TGTGCCAGCAGTCGTCCGGGACTAGCGGGAGGGCCCTCGAACATTCAGTACTTC. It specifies CASSRPGLAGGPSNIQYF.

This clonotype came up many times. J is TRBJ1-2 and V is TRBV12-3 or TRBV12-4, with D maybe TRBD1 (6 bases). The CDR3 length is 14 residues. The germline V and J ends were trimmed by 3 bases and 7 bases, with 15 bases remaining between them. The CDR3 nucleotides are TGTGCCAGCAGTTTTTTAGGGGGGAGTGGTGGCTACACCTTC. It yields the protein CASSFLGGSGGYTF.

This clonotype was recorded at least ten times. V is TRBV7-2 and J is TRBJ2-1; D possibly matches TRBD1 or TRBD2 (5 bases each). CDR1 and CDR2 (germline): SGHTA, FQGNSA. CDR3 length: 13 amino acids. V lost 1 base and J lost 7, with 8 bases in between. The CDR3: CASSLGDQNEQFF. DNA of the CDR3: TGTGCCAGCAGCTTAGGGGACCAAAATGAGCAGTTCTTC.

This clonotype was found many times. Here the CDR3 reads CASSQPPGRLNTEAFF. The CDR3 bases are TGTGCCAGCAGCCAACCGCCGGGACGGTTAAACACTGAAGCTTTCTTT. The V and J genes are TRBV7-9 and TRBJ1-1; TRBD1 is a possible D gene (5 bases). The CDR3 spans 16 residues. The V gene lost 5 bases and the J gene lost 2 bases, with 18 bases spanning the gap. Germline loops: CDR1 SEHNR, CDR2 FQNEAQ (reference sequence).

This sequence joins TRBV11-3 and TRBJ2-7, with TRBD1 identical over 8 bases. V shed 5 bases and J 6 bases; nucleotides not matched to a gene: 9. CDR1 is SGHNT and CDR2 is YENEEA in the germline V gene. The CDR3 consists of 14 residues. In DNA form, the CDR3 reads TGTGCCAGCAGCCCTCGGACAGGGTCGAGCGAGCAGTACTTC. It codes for CASSPRTGSSEQYF.

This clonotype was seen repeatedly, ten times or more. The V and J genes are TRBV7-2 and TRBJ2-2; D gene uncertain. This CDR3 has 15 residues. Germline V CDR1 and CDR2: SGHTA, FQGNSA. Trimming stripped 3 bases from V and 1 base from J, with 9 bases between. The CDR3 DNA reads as TGTGCCAGCAGCTTGAGCGACCTGAACACCGGGGAGCTGTTTTTT. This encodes CASSLSDLNTGELFF.

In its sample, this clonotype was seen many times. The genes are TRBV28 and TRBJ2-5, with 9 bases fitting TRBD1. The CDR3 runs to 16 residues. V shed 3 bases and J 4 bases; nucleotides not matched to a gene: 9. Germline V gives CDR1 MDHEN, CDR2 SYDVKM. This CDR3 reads CASSFPRQGVGETQYF. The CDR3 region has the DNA TGTGCCAGCAGTTTTCCTAGACAGGGGGTTGGAGAGACCCAGTACTTC.

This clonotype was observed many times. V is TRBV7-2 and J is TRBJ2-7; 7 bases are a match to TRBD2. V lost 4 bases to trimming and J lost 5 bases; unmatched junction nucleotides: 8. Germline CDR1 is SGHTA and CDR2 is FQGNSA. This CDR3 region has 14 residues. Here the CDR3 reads CASSSGWGGDEQYF. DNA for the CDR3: TGTGCCAGCAGCTCCGGGTGGGGGGGGGACGAGCAGTACTTC. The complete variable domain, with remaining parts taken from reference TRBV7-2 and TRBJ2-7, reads GAGVSQSPSNKVTEKGKDVELRCDPISGHTALYWYRQSLGQGLEFLIYFQGNSAPDKSGLPSDRFSAERTGGSVSTLTIQRTQQEDSAVYLCASSSGWGGDEQYFGPGTRLTVT.

CDR3 sequence: CASSESREETQYF. DNA for the CDR3: TGCGCCAGCAGTGAATCAAGGGAAGAGACCCAGTACTTC. This chain uses TRBV10-2 with TRBJ2-5; D is ambiguous. The CDR3 loop spans 13 amino acids. V dropped 3 bases and J dropped 3 bases, with 8 bases sitting between them. Germline lookup yields CDR1 WSHSY and CDR2 SAAADI.

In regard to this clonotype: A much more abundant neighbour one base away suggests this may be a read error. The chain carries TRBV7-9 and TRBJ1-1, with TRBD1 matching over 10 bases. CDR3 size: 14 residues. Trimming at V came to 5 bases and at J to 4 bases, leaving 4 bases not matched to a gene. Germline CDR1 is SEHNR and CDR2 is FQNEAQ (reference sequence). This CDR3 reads CASSPGDRGTEAFF. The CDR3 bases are TGTGCCAGCAGCCCCGGGGACAGGGGCACTGAAGCTTTCTTT.

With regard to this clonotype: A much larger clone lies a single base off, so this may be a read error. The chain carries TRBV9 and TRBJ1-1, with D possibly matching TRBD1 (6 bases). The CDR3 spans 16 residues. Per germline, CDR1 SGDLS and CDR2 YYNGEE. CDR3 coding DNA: TGTGCCAACAGCCCCCCAGGCAGGGGCATGAACACTGAAGCTTGCTTT. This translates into CANSPPGRGMNTEACF.

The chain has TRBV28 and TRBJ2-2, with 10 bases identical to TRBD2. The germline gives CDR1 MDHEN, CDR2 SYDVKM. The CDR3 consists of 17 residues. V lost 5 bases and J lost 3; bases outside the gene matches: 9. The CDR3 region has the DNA TGTGCCAGCAGTCACCTAGCGGGAGTGGTTGACACCGGGGAGCTGTTTTTT. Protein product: CASSHLAGVVDTGELFF.

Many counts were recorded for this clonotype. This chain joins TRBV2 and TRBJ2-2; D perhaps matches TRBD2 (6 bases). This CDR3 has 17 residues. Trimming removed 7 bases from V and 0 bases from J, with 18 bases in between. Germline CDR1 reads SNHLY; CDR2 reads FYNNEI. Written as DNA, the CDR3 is TGTGCCAGCAAGGGCAGGGAGGCCTCGGCGAACACCGGGGAGCTGTTTTTT. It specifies CASKGREASANTGELFF.